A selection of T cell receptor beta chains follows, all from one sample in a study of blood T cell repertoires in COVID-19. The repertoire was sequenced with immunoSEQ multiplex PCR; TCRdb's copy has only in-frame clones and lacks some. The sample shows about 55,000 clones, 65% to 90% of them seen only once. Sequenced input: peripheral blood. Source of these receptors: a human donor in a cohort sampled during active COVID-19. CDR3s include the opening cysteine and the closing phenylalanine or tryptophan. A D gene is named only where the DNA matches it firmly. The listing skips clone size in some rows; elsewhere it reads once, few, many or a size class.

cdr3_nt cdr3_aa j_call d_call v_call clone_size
TGTGCCAGTAATCGCCGGGTCGGGACAGGGAGGAATGAGCAGTTCTTC CASNRRVGTGRNEQFF TRBJ2-1 TRBD1 TRBV19 .
TGTGCCAGCAGCACGGGACAGACCAATGAGCAGTTCTTC CASSTGQTNEQFF TRBJ2-1 TRBD1 TRBV5-4 .
TGTGCCGCGGGGGGGCTATATAGCAATCAGCCCCAGCATTTT CAAGGLYSNQPQHF TRBJ1-5 . TRBV6-5 .
TGTGCCTGTTTAAGAGTTCCCTACGAGCAGTACTTC CACLRVPYEQYF TRBJ2-7 . TRBV30 .
TGTGCCAGCAGCACCGTTTGGCTAGCAGTCGGGGAGCTGTTTTTT CASSTVWLAVGELFF TRBJ2-2 . TRBV21-1 .
TGCAGCGTTGACCCAGGGGGCACTGAAGCTTTCTTT CSVDPGGTEAFF TRBJ1-1 TRBD1 TRBV29-1 .
TGCAGCGCCGGCTGGGGCTTCGGAACAGATACGCAGTATTTT CSAGWGFGTDTQYF TRBJ2-3 . TRBV29-1 .
TGCGCCAGCAGCCAAGGGGCGGGAGCGTCCGGGGCCGAGCAGTACTTC CASSQGAGASGAEQYF TRBJ2-7 TRBD2 TRBV4-3 .
TGTGCCAGCAGTTTGCTCGGCCCCGGGAGGGGCACTGAAGCTTTCTTT CASSLLGPGRGTEAFF TRBJ1-1 . TRBV28 .
TGTGCCAGCAGCCGTCAGGGACAGGGATTCGAAGCTTTCTTT CASSRQGQGFEAFF TRBJ1-1 TRBD1 TRBV7-2 .
TGCGCCAGCAGCCAAGGCTCGAGATCGGTCGGCGAGCAGTACTTC CASSQGSRSVGEQYF TRBJ2-7 . TRBV4-3 once
TGTGCCACCGGAGGTCACGGGACTAGACCCACAGATACGCAGTATTTT CATGGHGTRPTDTQYF TRBJ2-3 TRBD2 TRBV19 .
TGCGCCACCTCGGGGACAGGGAAAACTGAAGCTTTCTTT CATSGTGKTEAFF TRBJ1-1 TRBD1 TRBV10-2 .
TGTGCCAGCAGCTTAGCAACGGGTTCTGGACAGTTCTTC CASSLATGSGQFF TRBJ2-1 . TRBV7-6 .
TGTGCCAGCAGCTTAATGGGGACTGAAGAGACCCAGTACTTC CASSLMGTEETQYF TRBJ2-5 . TRBV7-3 .
TGTGCCAGCTCACTCGACACCGGGGAGCTGTTTTTT CASSLDTGELFF TRBJ2-2 . TRBV18 .
TGTGCCAGCAGTTTCTTCTGGGGGGAGGAACGTCAATCAAACAATGAGCAGTTCTTC CASSFFWGEERQSNNEQFF TRBJ2-1 . TRBV28 .
TGCGCCAGCAGCCAAACGGACAGGAGAAGGAACACTGAAGCTTTCTTT CASSQTDRRRNTEAFF TRBJ1-1 TRBD1 TRBV4-1 .
TGTGCCAGCAGCCGGACAGGGGCCTACGAGCAGTACTTC CASSRTGAYEQYF TRBJ2-7 TRBD1 TRBV5-5 .
TGTGCCAGCAGTTACTCCAGGGCGTCCCAGCATTTT CASSYSRASQHF TRBJ1-5 . TRBV28 .
TGTGCCAGCAGTGACAGGGTTACTAATGAAAAACTGTTTTTT CASSDRVTNEKLFF TRBJ1-4 . TRBV2 .
TGTGCCAGCAGATTGACAGGGGAGATGGGCGAGCAGTACTTC CASRLTGEMGEQYF TRBJ2-7 TRBD1 TRBV6-5 .
TGTGCCAGTAGCCTCGGGACAGGAGGGGATCAGCCCCAGCATTTT CASSLGTGGDQPQHF TRBJ1-5 TRBD1 TRBV19 .
TGTGCCAGCAGTACCCATTACAGGGGGCCGAATCAGCCCCAGCATTTT CASSTHYRGPNQPQHF TRBJ1-5 TRBD1 TRBV28 .
TGTGCCAGCAGCCCGCCGGGACTAGCTGGAGGACACGAGCAGTACTTC CASSPPGLAGGHEQYF TRBJ2-7 TRBD2 TRBV7-2 .
TGTGCCAGCAGTTTTTACGCGGGTGGCAATCAGCCCCAGCATTTT CASSFYAGGNQPQHF TRBJ1-5 . TRBV27 .
TGTGCCAGCAGCGTAGCCCCGGGACTGAACACCTACGAGCAGTACTTC CASSVAPGLNTYEQYF TRBJ2-7 . TRBV9 few
TGTGCCAGTAGTTCCAGGCAGCGGGAGACCCAGTACTTC CASSSRQRETQYF TRBJ2-5 . TRBV19 .
TGTGCCACCCCCGGGACAGGGGCGACCAAAAACATTCAGTACTTC CATPGTGATKNIQYF TRBJ2-4 TRBD1 TRBV28 .
TGTGCCAGCAGTAAACTAGCGGGAGTATACAATGAGCAGTTCTTC CASSKLAGVYNEQFF TRBJ2-1 TRBD2 TRBV6-2/TRBV6-3 .
TGTGCCATCAGTGATGACAGGGAGGTTATTTTGGAGACCCAGTACTTC CAISDDREVILETQYF TRBJ2-5 . TRBV10-3 .
TGTGCCAGCAGTTCAGGGTACGAGCAGTACTTC CASSSGYEQYF TRBJ2-7 . TRBV9 .
TGTGCCAGCAGCCGCAACCCGACAGGGTCCAGCGAGCAGTACTTC CASSRNPTGSSEQYF TRBJ2-7 TRBD1 TRBV5-6 .
TGTGCCAGCAGTGCCGGCGGGGCGTTGGAGACCCAGTACTTC CASSAGGALETQYF TRBJ2-5 . TRBV28 .
TGTGCCAGCGCCAGGGTGGGGACTAGCGGGACCCTACCTTACGAGCAGTACTTC CASARVGTSGTLPYEQYF TRBJ2-7 TRBD2 TRBV27 few
TGTGCCAGCAGGGCTAGCGGACAAGAGACCCAGTACTTC CASRASGQETQYF TRBJ2-5 TRBD2 TRBV7-3 .
TGTGCCAGCAGCTTTAACGGGAGGAGCTCCTACGAGCAGTACTTC CASSFNGRSSYEQYF TRBJ2-7 TRBD2 TRBV5-4 .
TGTGCCAGCAGCCTAAAACCACCTAGCAATCAGCCCCAGCATTTT CASSLKPPSNQPQHF TRBJ1-5 . TRBV5-5 once
TGTGCCTGGAGTCCCCGTCCTCCAGGGTATCAGCCCCAGCATTTT CAWSPRPPGYQPQHF TRBJ1-5 . TRBV30 .
TGTGCCAGTAGCGGGAGTCATGGCACCGGGGAGCTGTTTTTT CASSGSHGTGELFF TRBJ2-2 . TRBV19 .
TGCAGCGCCGGGACAGGGTGGAATCAGCCCCAGCATTTT CSAGTGWNQPQHF TRBJ1-5 TRBD1 TRBV29-1 .
TGTGCCAGCAGTTTATATCGCCCGGGACTAGCGGGAGCTGGCGATGAGCAGTTCTTC CASSLYRPGLAGAGDEQFF TRBJ2-1 TRBD2 TRBV28 .
TGTGCCAGCAGCACCCAGGGGGGTAGCTATGGCTACACCTTC CASSTQGGSYGYTF TRBJ1-2 . TRBV21-1 .
TGTGCCAGCAGTTATTTCGGGCAACGGGACAGAATATACAATGAGCAGTTCTTC CASSYFGQRDRIYNEQFF TRBJ2-1 TRBD1 TRBV6-2/TRBV6-3 .